The sample holds many counts of the clone carrying this TCR beta chain. Its antigen is unknown. The data were taken from a study of CD8 T cells in ankylosing spondylitis. Study outcomes and limitations: Blood from ankylosing spondylitis patients appeared to carry a characteristic roughly eight-variant TCR beta motif. The clones that were linked to disease were reported to be significantly enriched in matched synovial fluid samples from ankylosing spondylitis patients.

With molecular barcodes, quantitative 5'-RACE was used to make the TCR beta libraries. TCRdb passed the 5' RACE reads through MiXCR, listing each CDR3 protein once. The sample lists hundreds of thousands of distinct CDR3 sequences, less than 25% seen once, with 3% to 4% in the top ten. The V gene's germline CDR1 is SQVTM and CDR2 ANQGSEA. Trimming cost V 5 bases and J 2 bases, with 10 bases left between them. CDR3 length: 12 amino acids. V usage is TRBV29-1 and J usage is TRBJ2-7; possible D gene TRBD1, 6 bases. The sequence was collected from a female donor with ankylosing spondylitis or in good health (not recorded which). The material sequenced was blood, either unsorted or a sorted T cell fraction (not recorded which). The CDR3 nucleotides are TGCAGCGTTCAGACAGGAGCCTACGAGCAGTACTTC. It is translated as CSVQTGAYEQYF.